In this sample, the clone carrying this T cell receptor (beta chain) turned up once. What it binds is not known. Sequenced by immunoSEQ multiplex PCR; TCRdb stores in-frame clones only, minus some. The repertoire has approximately 180,000 clones, 86% of them found once; the top ten carry 2% to 3%. This sample stems from a study of cytomegalovirus exposure and HLA in healthy donors. Findings and limits, study-wide: TCR sequences were mostly rare, though some public TCRs occurred in many donors. A list of approximately 160 TCR beta chains associated with cytomegalovirus was given.

The approximately 120-subject validation cohort, separate from the roughly 700-subject first cohort, included the donors. V lost 8 bases, J lost 9 bases, and 9 bases stayed unmatched. Per germline, CDR1 SNHLY and CDR2 FYNNEI. The CDR3 spans 14 residues. The origin of this receptor is a man aged 18 to 29 in good health and CMV-seropositive. This chain uses TRBV2 with TRBJ2-1; 11 positions agree with TRBD2. The sample comprised PBMCs. Written as DNA, the CDR3 is TGTGCCAGCCTTGGTCTAGCGGGAGGAGGTGAGCAGTTCTTC. Its translation is CASLGLAGGGEQFF.